These 29 T cell receptor beta chains were all obtained from the same sample, sequenced in a study of T-cell reconstitution after alpha-beta-depleted transplantation in children (dated by TCRdb to the mid-2010s). Receptor amplification or capture employed PCR. Instrument used: Illumina HiSeq 2500. Molecular barcoding was employed in the preparation of TCR libraries, with unique molecular identifiers being used to normalize TCRbeta repertoire quantification. The raw public data were reprocessed by TCRdb itself: fastp quality trimming at Q25, MiXCR clonotype calling, in-frame beta chains only. All rows with the same CDR3 protein become a single entry with the most common DNA and genes. A total of about 480,000 distinct CDR3 sequences appear in this sample, under 15% of them only once. Less than 6.5% of the sample lies in the top ten. This material consisted of PBMCs from the stem cell graft donor, taken from the stem cell graft. The receptors stem from a human donor who donated a stem cell graft to a child with combined immunodeficiency.

The chain couples TRBV4-3 to TRBJ2-7; weak D call: TRBD1 (6 bases). V gave up 0 bases and J gave up 1 base, with 10 bases separating them. CDR1 and CDR2 from the germline V gene are LGHNA and YSLEER. The length of the CDR3 is 15 residues. This CDR3 is CASSQDSQGSYEQYF. The CDR3 DNA reads as TGCGCCAGCAGCCAAGATTCGCAGGGGTCCTACGAGCAGTACTTC.

In its sample, this clonotype was seen a few times. The chain carries TRBV7-2 and TRBJ2-7; D is ambiguous. Germline V gene lookup returns CDR1 SGHTA and CDR2 FQGNSA. V was pared by 3 bases and J by 2 bases, with 11 bases between. The CDR3 has 14 amino acids. The CDR3, as DNA: TGTGCCAGCAGCTTTGCGCACGGACCCTACGAGCAGTACTTC. Translated, it gives CASSFAHGPYEQYF. The full variable domain, completed using reference TRBV7-2 and TRBJ2-7, is GAGVSQSPSNKVTEKGKDVELRCDPISGHTALYWYRQSLGQGLEFLIYFQGNSAPDKSGLPSDRFSAERTGGSVSTLTIQRTQQEDSAVYLCASSFAHGPYEQYFGPGTRLTVT.

This chain connects TRBV7-8 to TRBJ2-1; perhaps TRBD2 as D (5 bases). This CDR3 is 11 amino acids long. V was trimmed by 3 bases and J by 13 bases, leaving 10 bases between them. Germline V gene sequence: CDR1 SGHVS, CDR2 FQNEAQ. Here the CDR3 DNA reads TGTGCCAGCAGCTTTCGGGGTTTACAGTTCTTC. Its translation is CASSFRGLQFF.

This clonotype was picked up a small number of times. The V gene is TRBV20-1, the J gene TRBJ2-1; TRBD2 aligns across 11 bases. The CDR3 covers 17 residues. Germline V gene data show CDR1 as DFQATT and CDR2 as SNEGSKA (reference sequence). V trimming: 0 bases; J trimming: 5 bases; junction bases outside the gene matches: 9. CDR3 in DNA: TGCAGTGCTAGAGATAGGAAACTAGCGGGAGTACACAATGAGCAGTTCTTC. Translation gives CSARDRKLAGVHNEQFF.

This clonotype has at least ten counts. The V call is TRBV7-2, the J call TRBJ2-7; 8 bases map to TRBD1. With 5 bases clipped from V and 2 bases from J, the junction kept 5 bases outside the gene matches. Per germline, CDR1 SGHTA and CDR2 FQGNSA. The CDR3 runs to 14 residues. The CDR3 bases are TGTGCCAGCAGCGCGACAGGGGTCCCCTACGAGCAGTACTTC. Translation: CASSATGVPYEQYF.

This clonotype occurred many times. CDR3 bases: TGTGCCAGCAGCTCCGGACAGGTCATCCACGAGCAGTACTTC. It is translated as CASSSGQVIHEQYF. This chain uses TRBV7-2 with TRBJ2-7; 7 nucleotides agree with TRBD1. This CDR3 contains 14 residues. The V and J ends lost 4 bases and 5 bases, in that order; junction bases with no gene match: 8. Germline values: CDR1 SGHTA, CDR2 FQGNSA.

J is TRBJ2-1 and V is TRBV5-1; 7 bases line up with TRBD1. This CDR3 spans 15 amino acids. J lost 9 bases, V lost 0 bases, and 9 bases had no gene match. The germline gives CDR1 SGHRS, CDR2 YFSETQ. Written as DNA, the CDR3 is TGCGCCAGCAGCTTGGCTCCTACAGGGGTCGGTGAGCAGTTCTTC. Translated: CASSLAPTGVGEQFF.

This clonotype was counted at least ten times. The chain couples TRBV6-4 to TRBJ2-1; 14 nucleotides line up with TRBD2. The CDR3 consists of 19 residues. Trimming at V came to 5 bases and at J to 2 bases, leaving 11 bases not matched to a gene. The germline gives CDR1 MRHNA, CDR2 SNTAGT. CDR3 protein: CASSRLAGGFGSTYNEQFF. The CDR3 DNA reads TGTGCCAGCAGTCGACTAGCGGGAGGGTTCGGGTCGACCTACAATGAGCAGTTCTTC.

This clonotype was observed at least ten times. The rearrangement uses TRBV12-3 or TRBV12-4 and TRBJ2-7, with a possible D match to TRBD1 (6 bases). The CDR3 contains 15 residues. The V gene lost 2 bases and the J gene lost 7 bases, with 18 bases spanning the gap. The CDR3 is CASSLRTDPWGEQYF. In DNA, the CDR3 is TGTGCCAGCAGTTTAAGGACAGACCCTTGGGGAGAGCAGTACTTC.

This clonotype appeared a single time. A read error may be the cause here, since a much bigger clone is one base away. The chain recombines TRBV9 with TRBJ2-6; D perhaps matches TRBD1 (5 bases). The CDR3 sequence is 14 residues long. CDR1 SGDLS and CDR2 YYNGEE come from the germline V gene. V was pared by 3 bases and J by 2 bases, with 6 bases between. The CDR3 DNA sequence: TGTGCCAGCAGCGGCAGGGCTGGGGCCAACGTCCTGACTTTC. Translation gives CASSGRAGANVLTF.

With respect to this clonotype: At one end the junction does not follow the germline gene, possibly because of a read error. The chain is built from TRBV18 and TRBJ2-3; 11 bases are shared with TRBD1. The germline gives CDR1 KGHSH, CDR2 LQKENI. The CDR3 covers 16 residues. CDR3: CASSPGTGGYTYTQYF. The CDR3 coding sequence is TGTGCCAGCTCACCAGGGACAGGGGGATACACATATACGCAGTATTTT.

There are a few counts of this clonotype. This sequence joins TRBV29-1 and TRBJ1-5; D remains ambiguous. This CDR3 is 12 amino acids long. The ends were cut back, 6 bases at V and 5 bases at J, with 11 bases in the middle. From germline, CDR1 is SQVTM and CDR2 ANQGSEA. CDR3 nucleotide sequence: TGCAGCGTACCGACTGTTCATCAGCCCCAGCATTTT. Protein: CSVPTVHQPQHF.

This clonotype was recorded a few times. The V gene is TRBV5-6, the J gene TRBJ2-3, with TRBD2 matching over 10 bases. The V gene's germline CDR1 is SGHDT and CDR2 YYEEEE. After removal of 1 base from V and 5 bases from J, the junction contained 4 bases not matched to a gene. The CDR3 runs to 15 residues. This CDR3 reads CASSLLAGAGDTQYF. The CDR3 DNA reads as TGTGCCAGCAGCTTGCTAGCGGGAGCGGGAGATACGCAGTATTTT.

This clonotype turned up a few times. The J gene is TRBJ2-2, the V gene TRBV27; 12 bases match TRBD1. CDR1 is MNHEY, CDR2 SMNVEV, per germline (reference sequence). The CDR3 runs to 15 residues. J was trimmed by 7 bases and V by 3 bases; bases with no gene match: 3. The DNA of the CDR3 is TGTGCCAGCAGTTTCGGGACAGGGGGCTTCGGGGAGCTGTTTTTT. Its translation: CASSFGTGGFGELFF.

The chain couples TRBV7-2 to TRBJ2-7; a possible D gene is TRBD2 (6 bases). V lost 2 bases, J lost 0 bases, and 17 bases lay in between. CDR3 length: 17 residues. The germline V gene has CDR1 SGHTA and CDR2 FQGNSA. CDR3 nucleotide sequence: TGTGCCAGCAGCTTATCGGTAGGTGGGGACTCCTCCTACGAGCAGTACTTC. Protein product: CASSLSVGGDSSYEQYF.

This clonotype was recorded at least ten times. The chain is built from TRBV29-1 and TRBJ2-2, with 12 bases lining up with TRBD2. The CDR3 consists of 15 residues. V shed 7 bases and J 0 bases; nucleotides not matched to a gene: 3. Germline values: CDR1 SQVTM, CDR2 ANQGSEA. CDR3 sequence: CSASGGEANTGELFF. As DNA, the CDR3 is TGCAGCGCTAGCGGGGGGGAAGCGAACACCGGGGAGCTGTTTTTT.

This clonotype was recorded at least ten times. The genes are TRBV28 and TRBJ2-7; D is uncertain. CDR3 length: 14 amino acids. Germline lookup yields CDR1 MDHEN and CDR2 SYDVKM. Trimming stripped 0 bases from V and 2 bases from J, with 8 bases between. CDR3 sequence: CASSLWSSPYEQYF. Written as DNA, the CDR3 is TGTGCCAGCAGTTTATGGTCTTCCCCCTACGAGCAGTACTTC.

This clonotype was seen only once. This rearrangement joins TRBV15 to TRBJ2-5, with D possibly being TRBD1 (6 bases). The CDR3 has 15 residues. V was clipped by 0 bases and J by 7 bases, with 15 bases between them. Germline loops: CDR1 LNHNV, CDR2 YYDKDF (reference sequence). CDR3 bases: TGTGCCACCAGCAGAGAGGGGGCCACGGCGGGGACCCAGTACTTC. This encodes CATSREGATAGTQYF. Combining the CDR3 with reference TRBV15 and TRBJ2-5 gives the whole variable domain DAMVIQNPRYQVTQFGKPVTLSCSQTLNHNVMYWYQQKSSQAPKLLFHYYDKDFNNEADTPDNFQSRRPNTSFCFLDIRSPGLGDTAMYLCATSREGATAGTQYFGPGTRLLVL.

This clonotype was seen many times. The chain combines TRBV6-2 or TRBV6-3 with TRBJ2-7; TRBD2 agrees at 13 bases. The CDR3 length is 19 residues. V dropped 6 bases and J dropped 0; count of bases not matched to a gene: 14. CDR1 and CDR2 (germline): MNHEY, SVGEGT. The CDR3: CASRPIPGTSGISSYEQYF. The CDR3 region has the DNA TGTGCCAGCAGACCCATTCCCGGGACTAGCGGGATCAGCTCCTACGAGCAGTACTTC.

The V and J genes are TRBV6-1 and TRBJ2-7; 8 nucleotides align to TRBD1. CDR1 is MNHNS, CDR2 SASEGT, per germline. J gave up 7 bases and V 7 bases, and 6 bases lay outside the gene matches. The CDR3 totals 12 residues. The chain's CDR3 is CASKSTGVEQYF. Here the CDR3 DNA reads TGTGCCAGCAAATCGACAGGGGTTGAGCAGTACTTC.

This clonotype was observed a handful of times. The chain is built from TRBV7-2 and TRBJ2-3, with a possible D match to TRBD2 (5 bases). The CDR3 totals 15 residues. From germline, CDR1 is SGHTA and CDR2 FQGNSA. The V end lost 4 bases, the J end lost 6 bases, and 17 bases lay between the germline ends. The CDR3 here is CASSSGILAPDTQYF. DNA of the CDR3: TGTGCCAGCAGCTCCGGTATCCTAGCTCCCGATACGCAGTATTTT.

There are many counts of this clonotype. The V gene is TRBV27, the J gene TRBJ2-3; TRBD2 matches at 15 bases. Trimming took 8 bases from V and 4 from J; bases not matched to a gene: 4. Germline CDR1 is MNHEY and CDR2 is SMNVEV (reference sequence). There are 15 residues in the CDR3. CDR3 sequence reads: CASCWTSGGADTQYF. CDR3 nucleotide sequence: TGTGCCAGCTGTTGGACTAGCGGGGGGGCAGATACGCAGTATTTT.

This clonotype was seen many times. The V and J genes are TRBV29-1 and TRBJ2-1, with 7 bases lining up with TRBD2. Trimming took 1 base from V and 0 from J; bases not matched to a gene: 9. The CDR3 consists of 17 residues. The germline gives CDR1 SQVTM, CDR2 ANQGSEA. The CDR3 protein is CSVEGSLADGSYNEQFF. The DNA for the CDR3 is TGCAGCGTTGAAGGGAGCCTAGCGGATGGCTCCTACAATGAGCAGTTCTTC.

This clonotype showed up just a few times. The chain couples TRBV12-3 or TRBV12-4 to TRBJ1-2; TRBD1 is a possible D gene (5 bases). The CDR3 runs 14 residues. Trimming took off 6 bases at V and 7 bases at J, with 18 bases between the two ends. CDR3 DNA sequence: TGTGCCAGCAGCCCCGGCGCAGGGAACAGTGGCTACACCTTC. This encodes CASSPGAGNSGYTF.

A word on this clonotype: This could be a read error, since a much larger clone is one nucleotide away. The rearrangement uses TRBV3-1 and TRBJ2-3; 14 bases align to TRBD2. Germline CDR1 is LGHDT and CDR2 is YNNKEL (reference sequence). V dropped 8 bases and J dropped 4; count of bases not matched to a gene: 17. The CDR3 length is 19 residues. CDR3: CASCLGLAGARGAADTQYF. Written as DNA, the CDR3 is TGTGCCAGCTGTTTGGGACTAGCGGGAGCGAGGGGCGCGGCAGATACGCAGTATTTT.

This clonotype was counted ten times or more. The chain carries TRBV7-2 and TRBJ2-1; TRBD2 matches at 11 bases. There are 15 residues in the CDR3. Germline V CDR1 and CDR2: SGHTA, FQGNSA. Losses at the gene ends were 3 bases for V and 4 bases for J; bases not matched to a gene: 2. CDR3 sequence (DNA): TGTGCCAGCAGCTTGGGGACTAGCGGATACAATGAGCAGTTCTTC. It translates to CASSLGTSGYNEQFF. The full variable domain, with the rest looked up from reference TRBV7-2 and TRBJ2-1, is GAGVSQSPSNKVTEKGKDVELRCDPISGHTALYWYRQSLGQGLEFLIYFQGNSAPDKSGLPSDRFSAERTGGSVSTLTIQRTQQEDSAVYLCASSLGTSGYNEQFFGPGTRLTVL.

The chain employs TRBV7-2 and TRBJ2-7, with D perhaps TRBD1 or TRBD2 (5 bases each). Trimming left V 8 bases short and J 3 bases short, with 17 bases between. The CDR3 spans 14 residues. Germline CDR1 SGHTA, CDR2 FQGNSA. The CDR3 region is CASQRRGSLYEQYF. The CDR3 DNA sequence: TGTGCCAGCCAACGCCGGGGCAGTCTCTACGAGCAGTACTTC.

In nucleotides, the CDR3 is TGTGCCAGCAGCCCCGAGGTAGCGGGAGCCTTGGGGCAAGAGACCCAGTACTTC. As protein: CASSPEVAGALGQETQYF. This chain uses TRBV13 with TRBJ2-5; 9 bases map to TRBD2. Germline V gene sequence: CDR1 PRHDT, CDR2 FYEKMQ (reference sequence). The CDR3 runs 18 residues. Trimming cost V 5 bases and J 2 bases; bases outside gene matches: 15.

The rearrangement links TRBV15 to TRBJ2-1; tentatively, D is TRBD2 (5 bases). Germline V lookup: CDR1 LNHNV, CDR2 YYDKDF (reference sequence). Trimming pared 6 bases from V and 12 bases from J, leaving 15 bases between. The CDR3 has 12 residues. The CDR3 here is CATSKSVGRQFF. In DNA, the CDR3 is TGTGCCACCAGTAAATCAGTGGGGAGGCAGTTCTTC. The full variable domain, in which reference TRBV15 and TRBJ2-1 provide the parts outside the CDR3, is DAMVIQNPRYQVTQFGKPVTLSCSQTLNHNVMYWYQQKSSQAPKLLFHYYDKDFNNEADTPDNFQSRRPNTSFCFLDIRSPGLGDTAMYLCATSKSVGRQFFGPGTRLTVL.